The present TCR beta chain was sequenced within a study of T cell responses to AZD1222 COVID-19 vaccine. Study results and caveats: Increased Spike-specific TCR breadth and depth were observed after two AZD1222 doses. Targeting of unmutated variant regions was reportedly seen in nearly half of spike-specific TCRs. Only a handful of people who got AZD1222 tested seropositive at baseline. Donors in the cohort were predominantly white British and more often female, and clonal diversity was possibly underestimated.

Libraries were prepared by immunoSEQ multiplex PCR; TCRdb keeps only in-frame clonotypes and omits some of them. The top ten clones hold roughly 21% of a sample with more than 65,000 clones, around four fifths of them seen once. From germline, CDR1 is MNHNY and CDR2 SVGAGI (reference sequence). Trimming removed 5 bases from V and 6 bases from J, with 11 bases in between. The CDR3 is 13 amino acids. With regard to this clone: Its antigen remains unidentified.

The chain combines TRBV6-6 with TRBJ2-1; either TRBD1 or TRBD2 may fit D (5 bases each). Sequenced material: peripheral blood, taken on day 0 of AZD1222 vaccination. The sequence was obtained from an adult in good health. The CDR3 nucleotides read TGTGCCAGCAGTGGGGCCGGGACCAATGAGCAGTTCTTC. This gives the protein CASSGAGTNEQFF.